One and the same sample provided the 12 T cell receptor beta chains below, sequenced in a study of human T cells and chemical hapten exposure. As for time point: pre-sensitization, week 0. Described treatment: therapeutic diphenylcyclopropenone sensitization with weekly scalp DPC. Via MiXCR, TCRdb re-called the RACE reads, giving one row per CDR3 protein. In the table there are around 350,000 distinct CDR3 sequences, 4.5% to 7% of which are singletons. The specimen comprised whole blood, sampled in connection with sensitization to the hapten diphenylcyclopropenone (DPC). The receptors shown here come from a woman aged 18-29 years with alopecia areata. Some clones in this sample may be carry-over from other donors' samples.

This clonotype was counted between two and nine times. The CDR3 here is CASSPPTSGGNTGELFF. The DNA of the CDR3 is TGTGCCAGCAGCCCGCCTACTAGCGGGGGGAACACCGGGGAGCTGTTTTTT. This rearrangement joins TRBV7-3 to TRBJ2-2; 11 nucleotides agree with TRBD2. Germline trimming cut 5 bases from V and 1 base from J; bases unmatched to any gene: 6. Per the germline V gene, CDR1 is SGHTA and CDR2 is FQGTGA. The CDR3 loop spans 17 amino acids.

This clonotype has at least ten counts. V and J are TRBV7-9 and TRBJ1-4; D not resolved. The CDR3 length is 12 residues. Trimming shortened V by 4 bases and J by 11 bases, and 11 bases separated the two germline ends. The germline CDR1 and CDR2 sequences are SEHNR and FQNEAQ (reference sequence). This CDR3 is CASSSTSNKLFF. DNA of the CDR3: TGTGCCAGCAGCTCTACTAGCAACAAACTGTTTTTT.

This clonotype occurred many times. This sequence joins TRBV5-1 and TRBJ2-3; D possibly corresponds to TRBD1 (5 bases). This CDR3 has 13 residues. V gave up 3 bases and J gave up 5 bases, with 10 bases separating them. Germline V CDR1 and CDR2: SGHRS, YFSETQ. The CDR3 is CASSSLQGDTQYF. CDR3 sequence (DNA): TGCGCCAGCAGCTCCCTCCAGGGAGATACGCAGTATTTT.

This clonotype occurred many times. V and J are TRBV20-1 and TRBJ1-1; no clear D gene. The V end was cut by 4 bases, the J end by 2 bases, with 17 bases between. The CDR3 is 15 residues long. Looked up from germline, CDR1 is DFQATT and CDR2 is SNEGSKA (reference sequence). The CDR3 loop is CSATNSLTSNTEAFF. The CDR3 nucleotides read TGCAGTGCTACCAACAGCCTTACATCCAACACTGAAGCTTTCTTT.

Written as DNA, the CDR3 is TGTGCCAGCTCACCGGCCGGGACAGACATCTACGAGCAGTACTTC. As protein: CASSPAGTDIYEQYF. The chain joins TRBV18 to TRBJ2-7, with 7 bases lining up with TRBD1. Germline values: CDR1 KGHSH, CDR2 LQKENI. The CDR3 extends over 15 amino acids. V trimming: 3 bases; J trimming: 3 bases; junction bases outside the gene matches: 8.

The rearrangement joins TRBV20-1 to TRBJ2-7, with D tentatively TRBD2 (6 bases). The CDR3 consists of 14 residues. With 5 bases removed from V and 3 bases from J, the gap between germline ends came to 17 bases. Germline CDR1 and CDR2: DFQATT and SNEGSKA (reference sequence). The CDR3 DNA follows: TGCAGTGCTCGTCTTGACCGGGGAGGCTACGAGCAGTACTTC. This encodes CSARLDRGGYEQYF.

A few counts support this clonotype. The chain employs TRBV7-2 and TRBJ2-5, with D perhaps TRBD1 or TRBD2 (6 bases each). Germline CDR1 is SGHTA and CDR2 is FQGNSA. The CDR3 consists of 15 residues. V lost 2 bases to trimming and J lost 1 base, with 11 bases between them. The CDR3 nucleotides are TGTGCCAGCAGCTTAAATCGGGGGCCCCAAGAGACCCAGTACTTC. Translating it yields CASSLNRGPQETQYF.

This clonotype was counted many times. V gene TRBV2 combines with J gene TRBJ1-5; no clear D. The V gene lost 1 base and the J gene lost 6 bases, with 16 bases spanning the gap. The CDR3 loop spans 16 amino acids. Germline CDR1 and CDR2: SNHLY and FYNNEI. CDR3 coding DNA: TGTGCCAGCAGTGAAGAAGGCCGACCCGGAGGTCAGCCCCAGCATTTT. Residues: CASSEEGRPGGQPQHF.

This clonotype was recorded at least ten times. This chain joins TRBV6-6 and TRBJ2-2, with 8 bases fitting TRBD1. Germline V CDR1 and CDR2: MNHNY, SVGAGI (reference sequence). J was trimmed by 4 bases and V by 5 bases; bases with no gene match: 6. This CDR3 is 15 amino acids long. Written as DNA, the CDR3 is TGTGCCAGCAGTCCGGACAGGGCGGGCACCGGGGAGCTGTTTTTT. Translating it yields CASSPDRAGTGELFF.

This clonotype occurred a few times. V and J are TRBV3-1 and TRBJ2-7; D is perhaps TRBD1 (6 bases). CDR1 LGHDT and CDR2 YNNKEL come from the germline V gene (reference sequence). The CDR3 consists of 12 residues. With 1 base removed from V and 11 bases from J, the gap between germline ends came to 12 bases. CDR3 amino acids: CASSQVDGTKYF. The CDR3 region has the DNA TGTGCCAGCAGCCAAGTCGACGGGACAAAGTACTTC.

This clonotype has ten or more counts. The chain combines TRBV4-2 with TRBJ1-2; tentatively, D is TRBD1 (6 bases). The V end lost 4 bases, the J end lost 11 bases, and 20 bases lay between the germline ends. This CDR3 has 14 residues. Germline assignment: CDR1 LGHNA and CDR2 YNFKEQ. The chain's CDR3 is CASSLYRDTVEYTF. In nucleotides, the CDR3 is TGTGCCAGCAGCCTGTACCGGGACACCGTGGAGTACACCTTC.

This sequence joins TRBV7-9 and TRBJ2-7; D is ambiguous. CDR1 and CDR2 from the germline V gene are SEHNR and FQNEAQ (reference sequence). Trimming took off 7 bases at V and 4 bases at J, with 17 bases between the two ends. This CDR3 has 14 residues. The CDR3 loop is CASTSLSDRYEQYF. The DNA for the CDR3 is TGTGCCAGCACCTCTCTCTCGGACCGTTACGAGCAGTACTTC.